This entry lists 21 T cell receptor beta chains sequenced from one sample in a study of T cell responses to AZD1222 COVID-19 vaccine. Profiling relied on immunoSEQ multiplex PCR, and the TCRdb table lists in-frame clones only, not all of them. This table holds 150,000 to 200,000 clones, 80% to 95% found once. The sequencing used peripheral blood, collected on day 0 of AZD1222 vaccination. The source of these receptors is an adult in good health.

As for this clone: At the DNA level, this CDR3 is encoded by other sequences in the same sample as well. The J gene is TRBJ1-2, the V gene TRBV12-3 or TRBV12-4; D call uncertain. V was pared by 1 base and J by 2 bases, with 5 bases between. CDR3 length: 13 residues. The DNA for the CDR3 is TGTGCCAGCAGTTTAGGCCAGAACTATGGCTACACCTTC. Protein product: CASSLGQNYGYTF.

J is TRBJ1-2 and V is TRBV6-5; TRBD1 matches at 8 bases. There are 14 residues in the CDR3. V gave up 2 bases and J gave up 5 bases; unmatched junction bases: 4. Germline V lookup: CDR1 MNHEY, CDR2 SVGAGI. The CDR3: CASSYGGQGYGYTF. The CDR3 bases are TGTGCCAGCAGTTACGGAGGACAGGGTTATGGCTACACCTTC.

The chain recombines TRBV7-9 with TRBJ2-5; 8 bases are a match to TRBD2. Germline assignment: CDR1 SEHNR and CDR2 FQNEAQ (reference sequence). V shed 8 bases and J 4 bases; nucleotides not matched to a gene: 9. The CDR3 totals 14 residues. The CDR3 here is CASRRPGGPETQYF. The CDR3 region has the DNA TGTGCCAGCCGCCGACCGGGGGGGCCAGAGACCCAGTACTTC.

The chain has TRBV2 and TRBJ2-1; no clear D. The length of the CDR3 is 12 residues. Germline lookup yields CDR1 SNHLY and CDR2 FYNNEI. The ends were cut back, 3 bases at V and 9 bases at J, with 9 bases in the middle. The CDR3 coding sequence is TGTGCCAGCAGTGAGCAAATAGCTGAGCAGTTCTTC. This sequence encodes CASSEQIAEQFF.

There are a few counts of this clone. CDR3 in DNA: TGTGCCAGCAGCTTAGAAGGGCAGGGCACTGAAGCTTTCTTT. Protein sequence: CASSLEGQGTEAFF. The chain combines TRBV7-2 with TRBJ1-1; TRBD1 is a possible D gene (5 bases). The CDR3 sequence is 14 residues long. Trimming left V 1 base short and J 4 bases short, with 10 bases between. Germline CDR1 reads SGHTA; CDR2 reads FQGNSA.

CDR3 sequence: CASSAPGAQGLTQHF. DNA of the CDR3: TGTGCCAGTAGCGCCCCGGGGGCACAAGGGTTGACCCAGCATTTT. The chain carries TRBV19 and TRBJ1-5, with D possibly TRBD1 on 6 matching bases. The CDR3 runs to 15 residues. Germline values: CDR1 LNHDA, CDR2 SQIVND (reference sequence). Trimming removed 6 bases from V and 11 bases from J, with 23 bases in between.

The chain has TRBV28 and TRBJ1-1, with 9 bases that match TRBD1. The CDR3 sequence is 15 residues long. V dropped 6 bases and J dropped 1; count of bases not matched to a gene: 6. Per germline, CDR1 MDHEN and CDR2 SYDVKM. This CDR3 reads CASRYTGGANTEAFF. The CDR3 DNA reads as TGTGCCAGCAGATACACAGGGGGCGCGAACACTGAAGCTTTCTTT.

The DNA for the CDR3 is TGTGCCAGCGGGTCAGGGAGGAACACCATATATTTT. As protein: CASGSGRNTIYF. The chain has TRBV7-9 and TRBJ1-3; D perhaps matches TRBD1 (5 bases). Germline assignment: CDR1 SEHNR and CDR2 FQNEAQ (reference sequence). V shed 8 bases and J shed 7 bases, with 12 bases lying between them. This CDR3 spans 12 amino acids. The complete variable domain, with remaining parts taken from reference TRBV7-9 and TRBJ1-3, reads DTGVSQNPRHKITKRGQNVTFRCDPISEHNRLYWYRQTLGQGPEFLTYFQNEAQLEKSRLLSDRFSAERPKGSFSTLEIQRTEQGDSAMYLCASGSGRNTIYFGEGSWLTVV.

This chain links TRBV3-1 (or the pseudogene TRBV3-2) with TRBJ1-2; D ambiguous. The CDR3 has 11 amino acids. Germline values: CDR1 LGHDT, CDR2 YNNKEL (reference sequence). V gave up 2 bases and J gave up 7 bases, with 5 bases separating them. The CDR3 loop reads CASSQYTGYTF. In nucleotides, the CDR3 is TGTGCCAGCAGCCAATATACTGGCTACACCTTC.

The chain links TRBV5-4 to TRBJ2-5, with 9 bases that match TRBD1. The trim removed 4 bases at V and 4 bases at J, leaving 8 bases unmatched. The germline V gene encodes CDR1 SGHNT and CDR2 YYREEE (reference sequence). This CDR3 contains 15 residues. The CDR3 DNA reads as TGTGCCAGCAGCATAACCGGGACAGGGTCAGAGACCCAGTACTTC. This encodes CASSITGTGSETQYF.

The chain has TRBV24-1 and TRBJ1-2, with D uncertain. The germline V gene encodes CDR1 KGHDR and CDR2 SFDVKD. This CDR3 contains 13 residues. Trimming stripped 8 bases from V and 8 bases from J, with 17 bases between. The CDR3 DNA sequence: TGTGCCACCAAGGGTACGGCTGATGAGGGCTACACCTTC. The encoded protein is CATKGTADEGYTF.

The J gene is TRBJ2-1, the V gene TRBV6-5, with 7 nucleotides matching TRBD1. V lost 4 bases to trimming and J lost 8 bases; unmatched junction nucleotides: 8. The germline V gene has CDR1 MNHEY and CDR2 SVGAGI. The CDR3 totals 14 residues. DNA for the CDR3: TGTGCCAGCAGTTCGAGGGGGCGTGTGGATGAGCAGTTCTTC. Its translation is CASSSRGRVDEQFF.

The rearrangement uses TRBV25-1 and TRBJ1-6, with D perhaps TRBD1 (5 bases). The ends were cut back, 3 bases at V and 6 bases at J, with 6 bases in the middle. CDR1 and CDR2 from the germline V gene are MGHDK and SYGVNS. This CDR3 region has 13 residues. CDR3 residues: CASSDRVNSPLHF. The CDR3 DNA reads TGTGCCAGCAGTGACAGGGTTAATTCACCCCTCCACTTT.

This clone was seen more than once but under ten times. The CDR3: CASRYPPDRFSNSPLHF. The CDR3 nucleotides are TGTGCCAGCAGGTACCCCCCGGACAGATTCTCTAATTCACCCCTCCACTTT. V gene TRBV6-2 or TRBV6-3 combines with J gene TRBJ1-6; possible D gene TRBD1, 6 bases. The CDR3 is made up of 17 amino acids. Germline V gives CDR1 MNHEY, CDR2 SVGEGT. Trimming shortened V by 6 bases and J by 6 bases, and 21 bases separated the two germline ends.

Written as DNA, the CDR3 is TGTGCCAGCAGCGCCCAGACAGGAGCGAACACCGGGGAGCTGTTTTTT. Its translation is CASSAQTGANTGELFF. This sequence joins TRBV5-4 and TRBJ2-2; the D gene is possibly TRBD1 (6 bases). V gave up 4 bases and J gave up 0 bases, with 13 bases separating them. Per the germline V gene, CDR1 is SGHNT and CDR2 is YYREEE (reference sequence). This CDR3 comprises 16 residues.

V gene TRBV6-2 or TRBV6-3 combines with J gene TRBJ2-7, with D maybe TRBD1 (6 bases). The germline gives CDR1 MNHEY, CDR2 SVGEGT. The V and J ends lost 2 bases and 3 bases respectively, with 14 bases between them. This CDR3 is built from 15 residues. Here the CDR3 reads CASSYETGQRYEQYF. The CDR3 nucleotides read TGTGCCAGCAGTTACGAAACAGGGCAGCGCTACGAGCAGTACTTC.

The chain carries TRBV21-1 and TRBJ1-1. TRBV21-1 is assigned pseudogene status. The CDR3 consists of 13 residues. In DNA, the CDR3 is TGTGCCAGCACTAAAGGGAGAGCGACTGAAGCTTTCTTT. Encoded protein: CASTKGRATEAFF.

The chain carries TRBV6-5 and TRBJ1-2, with D unresolved. Germline CDR1 is MNHEY and CDR2 is SVGAGI. V shed 6 bases and J shed 5 bases, with 16 bases lying between them. This CDR3 has 14 residues. The CDR3 spells CASRAGEGGYGYTF. Written as DNA, the CDR3 is TGTGCCAGCAGAGCCGGGGAGGGAGGGTATGGCTACACCTTC.

The chain couples TRBV9 to TRBJ1-2, with D tentatively TRBD1 (5 bases). The V and J ends lost 0 bases and 10 bases respectively, with 10 bases between them. The CDR3 has 12 amino acids. The V gene's germline CDR1 is SGDLS and CDR2 YYNGEE. The CDR3 spells CASSVAQGPYTF. The CDR3 DNA reads as TGTGCCAGCAGCGTAGCGCAGGGCCCCTACACCTTC.

This clone has a single count. CDR3 sequence reads: CASSLVPRSSTDTQYF. CDR3 coding DNA: TGTGCCAGCAGCTTAGTCCCACGTTCGAGCACAGATACGCAGTATTTT. The gene calls are TRBV7-8 and TRBJ2-3; D remains ambiguous. Germline assignment: CDR1 SGHVS and CDR2 FQNEAQ. V dropped 1 base and J dropped 0 bases, with 11 bases sitting between them. The CDR3 sequence is 16 residues long.

In this sample, this clone turned up once. The chain is built from TRBV5-4 and TRBJ2-7; D gene ambiguous. Germline loops: CDR1 SGHNT, CDR2 YYREEE (reference sequence). The CDR3 is made up of 13 amino acids. Trimming left V 0 bases short and J 2 bases short, with 6 bases between. The DNA for the CDR3 is TGTGCCAGCAGCTTGGGCAGCACCTACGAGCAGTACTTC. Translated, it gives CASSLGSTYEQYF.